This note documents a single T cell receptor beta chain sequence. The method was immunoSEQ multiplex PCR; TCRdb's version includes in-frame clones alone and lacks a portion of them. In the table there are about 82,000 clones, approximately 85% of which are singletons. This entry is derived from a study of T cell responses to AZD1222 COVID-19 vaccine. There are 16 residues in the CDR3. V trimming: 5 bases; J trimming: 5 bases; junction bases outside the gene matches: 14. Germline-derived CDR1 and CDR2 are SGHNT and YENEEA. This clonotype originated in an adult who received the AZD1222 COVID-19 vaccine. V and J are TRBV11-3 and TRBJ2-7, with 8 bases that match TRBD1. Specimen: peripheral blood, collected 28 days after the second AZD1222 dose. The chain's CDR3 is CASSALEDRVFHEQYF. CDR3 DNA: TGTGCCAGCAGCGCGTTAGAGGACAGGGTTTTCCACGAGCAGTACTTC.